The 27 T cell receptor beta chains in this list originate from one sample, sequenced in a study of blood T cell repertoires in COVID-19. Assay used: immunoSEQ multiplex PCR; TCRdb lists only in-frame clones, some missing. In the table there are 200,000 to 300,000 clones, 88% of which are singletons. Sequenced input: peripheral blood. The receptors derive from a human donor in a cohort sampled during active COVID-19.

The chain links TRBV5-6 to TRBJ1-1; D is ambiguous. Germline-derived CDR1 and CDR2 are SGHDT and YYEEEE. This CDR3 has 14 residues. Trimming left V 9 bases short and J 0 bases short, with 15 bases between. CDR3 sequence (DNA): TGTGCCACTAACTGGGGAGGACTGAACACTGAAGCTTTCTTT. Protein sequence: CATNWGGLNTEAFF.

The V gene is TRBV27, the J gene TRBJ1-2; 8 positions agree with TRBD1. Germline trimming cut 3 bases from V and 4 bases from J; bases unmatched to any gene: 7. The CDR3 is 15 residues long. Germline lookup yields CDR1 MNHEY and CDR2 SMNVEV (reference sequence). The CDR3 sequence: CASSFYRGGVYGYTF. In DNA form, the CDR3 reads TGTGCCAGCAGTTTTTACAGGGGGGGTGTCTATGGCTACACCTTC.

J is TRBJ2-7 and V is TRBV30, with 11 bases matching TRBD2. Germline CDR1 is GTSNPN and CDR2 is SVGIG (reference sequence). The CDR3 consists of 14 residues. V lost 4 bases, J lost 5 bases, and 7 bases stayed unmatched. Here the CDR3 reads CAWTSGTSGNEQYF. As DNA, the CDR3 is TGTGCCTGGACCTCCGGGACTAGCGGCAACGAGCAGTACTTC.

The chain couples TRBV18 to TRBJ1-2, with unresolved D. CDR1 KGHSH and CDR2 LQKENI come from the germline V gene. The V end lost 10 bases, the J end lost 0 bases, and 12 bases lay between the germline ends. The length of the CDR3 is 13 residues. In DNA, the CDR3 is TGTGCCACCACCGAGGGTACTAACTATGGCTACACCTTC. This sequence encodes CATTEGTNYGYTF.

V usage is TRBV11-2 and J usage is TRBJ1-2, with a tentative D call TRBD1 (6 bases). The CDR3 is made up of 15 amino acids. Trimming cost V 1 base and J 2 bases, with 11 bases left between them. Germline values: CDR1 SGHAT, CDR2 FQNNGV. The CDR3 DNA reads as TGTGCCAGCAGCTTAGTGCGGGGGCGGAACTATGGCTACACCTTC. It specifies CASSLVRGRNYGYTF.

This rearrangement joins TRBV5-1 to TRBJ1-4; the match to TRBD1 covers 11 bases. V shed 4 bases and J 7 bases; nucleotides not matched to a gene: 3. Germline V gene sequence: CDR1 SGHRS, CDR2 YFSETQ. The CDR3 extends over 14 amino acids. The CDR3 reads CASSQGTGGEKLFF. DNA for the CDR3: TGCGCCAGCAGCCAAGGGACAGGGGGTGAAAAACTGTTTTTT.

The genes are TRBV6-4 and TRBJ2-2; 9 nucleotides agree with TRBD2. The CDR3 has 19 residues. Germline values: CDR1 MRHNA, CDR2 SNTAGT. V shed 0 bases, J shed 4 bases, and the junction held 12 bases outside the gene matches. The CDR3 spells CASSDSPVLAGSITGELFF. The DNA of the CDR3 is TGTGCCAGCAGTGACTCCCCGGTCCTAGCGGGGTCAATCACCGGGGAGCTGTTTTTT.

The V call is TRBV28, the J call TRBJ1-5, with D possibly being TRBD1 (6 bases). The CDR3 is 12 amino acids. Trimming shortened V by 6 bases and J by 7 bases, and 10 bases separated the two germline ends. Germline CDR1 MDHEN, CDR2 SYDVKM. The CDR3 DNA is TGTGCCAGCAGCGGGGGGCGGCAGCCCCAGCATTTT. This sequence encodes CASSGGRQPQHF.

The chain couples TRBV19 to TRBJ2-1, with D perhaps TRBD2 (7 bases). Germline CDR1 reads LNHDA; CDR2 reads SQIVND (reference sequence). The ends were cut back, 7 bases at V and 9 bases at J, with 16 bases in the middle. The CDR3 has 13 residues. DNA for the CDR3: TGTGCCAGTACACCGGGGGAGGGGGGTGAGCAGTTCTTC. Its translation: CASTPGEGGEQFF.

The chain employs TRBV6-5 and TRBJ2-5; a possible D gene is TRBD1 (5 bases). V dropped 7 bases and J dropped 5 bases, with 14 bases sitting between them. Looked up from germline, CDR1 is MNHEY and CDR2 is SVGAGI. The CDR3 has 13 residues. The CDR3: CASTKPGRETQYF. The CDR3 DNA reads TGTGCCAGCACCAAACCAGGGCGGGAGACCCAGTACTTC.

J is TRBJ2-1 and V is TRBV15, with a tentative D call TRBD1 (6 bases). Germline loops: CDR1 LNHNV, CDR2 YYDKDF (reference sequence). CDR3 length: 13 residues. V dropped 3 bases and J dropped 4 bases, with 7 bases sitting between them. The CDR3: CATSSDRYNEQFF. CDR3 nucleotide sequence: TGTGCCACCAGCAGCGACAGGTACAATGAGCAGTTCTTC.

The chain combines TRBV2 with TRBJ2-7; 9 positions match TRBD1. V lost 10 bases, J lost 4 bases, and 11 bases stayed unmatched. This CDR3 is built from 14 residues. The germline V gene encodes CDR1 SNHLY and CDR2 FYNNEI. In DNA, the CDR3 is TGTGCCATACCCTCGGGACAGGGTGTTTACGAGCAGTACTTC. The encoded protein is CAIPSGQGVYEQYF.

V gene TRBV4-1 combines with J gene TRBJ1-6; D call uncertain. V was trimmed by 9 bases and J by 8 bases, leaving 14 bases between them. Germline V lookup: CDR1 MGHRA, CDR2 YSYEKL. This CDR3 comprises 13 residues. In DNA, the CDR3 is TGCGCCAGTGCTACCTGGGCTGATTCACCCCTCCACTTT. It translates to CASATWADSPLHF.

The genes are TRBV27 and TRBJ2-7, with 9 bases that match TRBD2. With V trimmed by 3 bases and J by 2 bases, 5 bases remained unmatched. The germline CDR1 and CDR2 sequences are MNHEY and SMNVEV (reference sequence). The CDR3 sequence is 15 residues long. The CDR3 DNA sequence: TGTGCCAGCAGTTTCGGCGGGAGGGGACCCTACGAGCAGTACTTC. Translating it yields CASSFGGRGPYEQYF.

About this clone: The junction and the germline gene differ at one end; a read error may be behind it. The genes are TRBV10-3 and TRBJ1-2, with 8 bases that match TRBD1. This CDR3 has 11 amino acids. Germline CDR1 reads ENHRY; CDR2 reads SYGVKD. The CDR3 bases are TGTGCCATCAGCGAAGACAGGGGTTCGTCCTTC. It specifies CAISEDRGSSF.

V is TRBV10-3 and J is TRBJ2-3; 8 bases agree with TRBD1. The CDR3 has 14 amino acids. Germline values: CDR1 ENHRY, CDR2 SYGVKD. With 5 bases clipped from V and 2 bases from J, the junction kept 3 bases outside the gene matches. The DNA of the CDR3 is TGTGCCATCAGTCCGACAGGGGACACAGATACGCAGTATTTT. Translation gives CAISPTGDTDTQYF.

The chain recombines TRBV19 with TRBJ1-5; TRBD1 might be the D (5 bases). Trimming cost V 3 bases and J 6 bases, with 12 bases left between them. This CDR3 region has 14 residues. Germline V gene lookup returns CDR1 LNHDA and CDR2 SQIVND (reference sequence). CDR3 DNA: TGTGCCAGTAGTATCGGCAGGGCCACTCAGCCCCAGCATTTT. It translates to CASSIGRATQPQHF. The whole variable domain, filled in from reference TRBV19 and TRBJ1-5, reads DGGITQSPKYLFRKEGQNVTLSCEQNLNHDAMYWYRQDPGQGLRLIYYSQIVNDFQKGDIAEGYSVSREKKESFPLTVTSAQKNPTAFYLCASSIGRATQPQHFGDGTRLSIL.

The V and J genes are TRBV4-1 and TRBJ1-6; 7 bases match TRBD1. This CDR3 is 15 amino acids long. Germline V gene data show CDR1 as MGHRA and CDR2 as YSYEKL. Trimming at V came to 5 bases and at J to 10 bases, leaving 11 bases not matched to a gene. The CDR3 DNA is TGCGCCAGCAGCACTCACAGGGGCCCGGAGTCACCCCTCCACTTT. Translated: CASSTHRGPESPLHF.

The chain is built from TRBV5-4 and TRBJ2-5, with 13 bases fitting TRBD2. Germline V gene lookup returns CDR1 SGHNT and CDR2 YYREEE (reference sequence). V was clipped by 5 bases and J by 5 bases; unmatched bases: 6. This CDR3 has 15 residues. CDR3 nucleotides: TGTGCCAGCAGACTAGCGGGGGGGCGAACGGAGACCCAGTACTTC. Translating it yields CASRLAGGRTETQYF.

This clone was seen just once. In DNA, the CDR3 is TGTGCCAGTAGTACCCTTAGGAGCTCCTACGAGCAGTACTTC. Protein: CASSTLRSSYEQYF. The J gene is TRBJ2-7, the V gene TRBV19; D remains unclear. The germline V gene encodes CDR1 LNHDA and CDR2 SQIVND (reference sequence). The CDR3 is made up of 14 amino acids. V lost 4 bases to trimming and J lost 0 bases, with 10 bases between them.

This chain uses TRBV30 with TRBJ1-3, with D unresolved. The length of the CDR3 is 14 residues. CDR1 is GTSNPN, CDR2 SVGIG, per germline (reference sequence). Trimming cost V 5 bases and J 3 bases, with 14 bases left between them. CDR3 coding DNA: TGTGCCTGGGCCCTTGGCGGGGATGGAAACACCATATATTTT. It translates to CAWALGGDGNTIYF.

This chain joins TRBV9 and TRBJ1-2; D is unclear. The CDR3 contains 15 residues. V lost 3 bases to trimming and J lost 4 bases, with 16 bases between them. Per germline, CDR1 SGDLS and CDR2 YYNGEE. The CDR3 protein is CASSAYPGISYGYTF. Here the CDR3 DNA reads TGTGCCAGCAGCGCCTACCCCGGGATAAGCTATGGCTACACCTTC. Supplemented by reference TRBV9 and TRBJ1-2, the full variable domain reads DSGVTQTPKHLITATGQRVTLRCSPRSGDLSVYWYQQSLDQGLQFLIQYYNGEERAKGNILERFSAQQFPDLHSELNLSSLELGDSALYFCASSAYPGISYGYTFGSGTRLTVV.

The rearrangement uses TRBV7-3 and TRBJ1-4; tentatively, D is TRBD1 (5 bases). This CDR3 is 17 amino acids long. V was cut by 2 bases and J by 7 bases, with 20 bases left in between. Per germline, CDR1 SGHTA and CDR2 FQGTGA. The DNA for the CDR3 is TGTGCCAGCAGCTTACTTCGGGGGGATCGCGGGAGTGAAAAACTGTTTTTT. Translation gives CASSLLRGDRGSEKLFF.

The chain employs TRBV5-4 and TRBJ2-3, with D possibly matching TRBD2 (5 bases). This CDR3 region has 17 residues. V was trimmed by 5 bases and J by 0 bases, leaving 19 bases between them. The germline CDR1 and CDR2 sequences are SGHNT and YYREEE (reference sequence). CDR3 DNA sequence: TGTGCCAGCAGACACGAGCGGTCCCCTTCTAGCACAGATACGCAGTATTTT. Translating gives CASRHERSPSSTDTQYF.

This clone was counted once. V and J are TRBV3-1 (or the pseudogene TRBV3-2) and TRBJ2-1; 11 nucleotides agree with TRBD2. This CDR3 has 16 amino acids. CDR1 and CDR2 (germline): LGHDT, YNNKEL (reference sequence). V shed 2 bases, J shed 6 bases, and the junction held 6 bases outside the gene matches. The CDR3 nucleotides read TGTGCCAGCAGCCAACTAGCGGGAGGTTTTGGCAATGAGCAGTTCTTC. This codes for CASSQLAGGFGNEQFF.

With regard to this clone: Within the sample, other DNA sequences also encode this same CDR3. The rearrangement links TRBV6-2 or TRBV6-3 to TRBJ1-2, with a possible D match to TRBD1 (6 bases). Trimming left V 6 bases short and J 2 bases short, with 10 bases between. The CDR3 totals 13 residues. Germline V CDR1 and CDR2: MNHEY, SVGEGT. The CDR3 nucleotides are TGTGCCAGCAGCCTAACAGGGAACTATGGCTACACCTTC. It translates to CASSLTGNYGYTF.

The V and J genes are TRBV25-1 and TRBJ2-7; D not certain. Germline CDR1 MGHDK, CDR2 SYGVNS. The CDR3 spans 16 residues. Trimming took 0 bases from V and 3 from J, leaving 15 bases between them. CDR3 amino acids: CASSEYPLGRGYEQYF. Here the CDR3 DNA reads TGTGCCAGCAGTGAATACCCCCTTGGAAGAGGCTACGAGCAGTACTTC.